This record covers a single TCR beta chain. Its specificity is not known. The data are from a study of tumor and adjacent non-tumor tissue in lung cancer. General study findings and limits: Shorter survival was associated with higher TCR diversity in tumors. Compared with tumor, normal lung showed significantly lower TCR diversity.

The CDR3 loop spans 16 amino acids. Per germline, CDR1 SGHNT and CDR2 YYREEE (reference sequence). Trimming left V 4 bases short and J 12 bases short, with 26 bases between. The template was RNA from unsorted bulk tissue. This non-tumor lung sample came from over 3 cm beyond the tumor edge. A modified ARM-PCR protocol with three rounds of nested PCR amplified TCRbeta. Via MiXCR, TCRdb re-called the multiplex PCR reads, giving one row per CDR3 protein. The data show approximately 90,000 distinct CDR3 sequences, 76% seen once. The clonotype was recovered from a woman between 45 and 65 years old with non-small cell lung cancer. The rearrangement uses TRBV5-4 and TRBJ2-4; D assignment may be TRBD1 or TRBD2 (6 bases each). The source material was distant non-tumor lung tissue. CDR3 coding DNA: TGTGCCAGCAGCCGAGACCGGGGGCAGGCCACAAATAATCAGTACTTC. Translated: CASSRDRGQATNNQYF.